Presented here are 30 T cell receptor beta chains from one specimen sequenced in a study of early T cells in non-severe SARS-CoV-2 infection. MiXCR, applied by TCRdb to the 5' RACE reads, yields one record per CDR3 protein. The sample yields tens of thousands of distinct CDR3 sequences, 10% seen once. The source material was whole blood. The receptor source for this set is an adult who was a healthcare worker with PCR-confirmed SARS-CoV-2 infection or an uninfected control (not recorded which).

The chain recombines TRBV12-3 or TRBV12-4 with TRBJ2-1; 15 nucleotides align to TRBD2. The trim removed 5 bases at V and 4 bases at J, leaving 3 bases unmatched. The CDR3 extends over 16 amino acids. The CDR3 reads CASSRGLAGGYNEQFF. CDR3 coding DNA: TGTGCCAGCAGTCGGGGACTAGCGGGGGGATACAATGAGCAGTTCTTC.

This clonotype was recorded a few times. The gene calls are TRBV12-3 or TRBV12-4 and TRBJ2-1; D gene ambiguous. Deletions cut 7 bases from V and 3 bases from J, with 4 bases between. The CDR3 has 11 residues. Here the CDR3 reads CASKIYNEQFF. In DNA, the CDR3 is TGTGCCAGCAAGATCTACAATGAGCAGTTCTTC.

This clonotype occurred a few times. The chain links TRBV11-2 to TRBJ2-1; D remains unclear. The CDR3 has 13 amino acids. Trimming pared 7 bases from V and 9 bases from J, leaving 16 bases between. Germline V gene data show CDR1 as SGHAT and CDR2 as FQNNGV. The CDR3 is CASNRAASGEQFF. DNA for the CDR3: TGTGCCAGCAACCGTGCGGCCTCTGGTGAGCAGTTCTTC.

The chain uses TRBV5-1 and TRBJ2-2; D is possibly TRBD2 (6 bases). V dropped 2 bases and J dropped 0 bases, with 8 bases sitting between them. Germline V CDR1 and CDR2: SGHRS, YFSETQ. The CDR3 spans 15 residues. The CDR3 DNA reads as TGCGCCAGCAGCTTAGGGACTTCGAACACCGGGGAGCTGTTTTTT. As protein: CASSLGTSNTGELFF.

The sample holds many counts of this clonotype. The rearrangement joins TRBV7-3 to TRBJ2-1; D ambiguous. Trimming removed 5 bases at V and 1 base at J, with 12 bases between. CDR3 size: 15 residues. Germline V gene data show CDR1 as SGHTA and CDR2 as FQGTGA. CDR3 bases: TGTGCCAGCAGCCCTAACCCGGGTTCCTACAATGAGCAGTTCTTC. Translating gives CASSPNPGSYNEQFF.

This clonotype came up a few times. The chain couples TRBV7-2 to TRBJ2-1; D may be TRBD2 (6 bases). The CDR3 extends over 17 amino acids. Germline-derived CDR1 and CDR2 are SGHTA and FQGNSA. The V and J ends lost 5 bases and 4 bases respectively, with 21 bases between them. CDR3 coding DNA: TGTGCCAGCAGCCCCCCCCGATTGGGGCGGGGATACAATGAGCAGTTCTTC. This sequence encodes CASSPPRLGRGYNEQFF.

The sample holds many counts of this clonotype. The chain carries TRBV29-1 and TRBJ2-5; D is unclear. The CDR3 is made up of 11 amino acids. Germline V gives CDR1 SQVTM, CDR2 ANQGSEA. Between the trimmed V and J ends, which lost 5 bases and 5 bases, there was a span of 9 bases. The CDR3 here is CSVWDSETQYF. As DNA, the CDR3 is TGCAGCGTTTGGGATTCGGAGACCCAGTACTTC.

In nucleotides, the CDR3 is TGCAGCGTGCTAGGGACCTCCGGGGCCAACGTCCTGACTTTC. This sequence encodes CSVLGTSGANVLTF. The chain couples TRBV29-1 to TRBJ2-6; D assignment may be TRBD1 or TRBD2 (5 bases each). V dropped 6 bases and J dropped 4 bases, with 13 bases sitting between them. The germline V gene encodes CDR1 SQVTM and CDR2 ANQGSEA. The CDR3 contains 14 residues. The full variable domain, completed using reference TRBV29-1 and TRBJ2-6, is SAVISQKPSRDICQRGTSLTIQCQVDSQVTMMFWYRQQPGQSLTLIATANQGSEATYESGFVIDKFPISRPNLTFSTLTVSNMSPEDSSIYLCSVLGTSGANVLTFGAGSRLTVL.

The chain carries TRBV7-9 and TRBJ2-4, with a weak D call TRBD1 (5 bases). Trimming left V 7 bases short and J 1 base short, with 17 bases between. The germline V gene encodes CDR1 SEHNR and CDR2 FQNEAQ (reference sequence). The CDR3 is made up of 16 amino acids. CDR3 nucleotide sequence: TGTGCCAGCACTCCGCTTATGGACACTGCCAAAAACATTCAGTACTTC. Translating gives CASTPLMDTAKNIQYF.

This clonotype showed up just a few times. The chain combines TRBV20-1 with TRBJ1-1, with D hard to call. The V gene's germline CDR1 is DFQATT and CDR2 SNEGSKA (reference sequence). Trimming stripped 0 bases from V and 5 bases from J, with 13 bases between. The CDR3 is 14 residues long. For the CDR3, the DNA is TGCAGTGCTAGAGATCTCCGCGGGGTGACTGAAGCTTTCTTT. Protein sequence: CSARDLRGVTEAFF.

This clonotype showed up just a few times. The V gene is TRBV11-1, the J gene TRBJ2-7, with 7 nucleotides matching TRBD1. The V and J ends lost 4 bases and 1 base, in that order; junction bases with no gene match: 4. CDR3 size: 14 residues. The V gene's germline CDR1 is SGHAT and CDR2 FQDESV (reference sequence). CDR3 protein: CASSSPGQSYEQYF. Written as DNA, the CDR3 is TGTGCCAGCAGCTCCCCGGGACAGTCCTACGAGCAGTACTTC.

This clonotype was seen ten or more times. The V and J genes are TRBV11-2 and TRBJ2-3; possible D gene TRBD2, 6 bases. The CDR3 is 15 residues long. The germline gives CDR1 SGHAT, CDR2 FQNNGV. V lost 5 bases and J 7 bases, leaving 19 bases between the germline ends. The CDR3 DNA is TGTGCCAGCAGCCCGAAGGGGACTCTCCCTAATACGCAGTATTTT. Its translation: CASSPKGTLPNTQYF.

In its sample, this clonotype was seen many times. The chain employs TRBV24-1 and TRBJ2-4; no definite D call. CDR1 and CDR2 from the germline V gene are KGHDR and SFDVKD. CDR3 length: 12 residues. Trimming stripped 1 base from V and 8 bases from J, with 5 bases between. DNA of the CDR3: TGTGCCACCAGTGATTTAGCCGACATTCAGTACTTC. This translates into CATSDLADIQYF.

This clonotype was observed a single time. The chain carries TRBV11-2 and TRBJ1-6; no clear D. The germline gives CDR1 SGHAT, CDR2 FQNNGV. There are 15 residues in the CDR3. Trimming took off 5 bases at V and 9 bases at J, with 17 bases between the two ends. This chain's CDR3 is CASSNLLREGSPLHF. The CDR3 region has the DNA TGTGCCAGCAGCAACCTCCTTCGGGAAGGTTCACCCCTCCACTTT.

The gene calls are TRBV28 and TRBJ2-7; 8 bases match TRBD1. Germline CDR1 MDHEN, CDR2 SYDVKM. The CDR3 loop spans 17 amino acids. With 3 bases clipped from V and 4 bases from J, the junction kept 14 bases outside the gene matches. CDR3: CASSFHQGGTGGYEQYF. CDR3 DNA: TGTGCCAGCAGTTTTCACCAAGGGGGGACAGGAGGGTACGAGCAGTACTTC.

This clonotype was seen at least ten times. This sequence joins TRBV7-2 and TRBJ2-7; TRBD2 aligns across 8 bases. CDR3 length: 14 residues. V shed 6 bases, J shed 2 bases, and the junction held 6 bases outside the gene matches. Germline V gene data show CDR1 as SGHTA and CDR2 as FQGNSA. This CDR3 reads CASRLAAGTYEQYF. DNA for the CDR3: TGTGCCAGCAGACTAGCGGCGGGAACCTACGAGCAGTACTTC.

Many counts were recorded for this clonotype. The chain is built from TRBV4-2 and TRBJ2-3; D is uncertain. Germline loops: CDR1 LGHNA, CDR2 YNFKEQ. This CDR3 has 14 residues. The V end was cut by 0 bases, the J end by 2 bases, with 6 bases between. The CDR3 here is CASSQERSTDTQYF. The DNA of the CDR3 is TGTGCCAGCAGCCAAGAGCGGTCCACAGATACGCAGTATTTT.

This clonotype was recorded many times. The V gene is TRBV27, the J gene TRBJ1-2; TRBD1 agrees at 8 bases. CDR3 length: 14 amino acids. Germline CDR1 is MNHEY and CDR2 is SMNVEV (reference sequence). The V gene end was trimmed by 4 bases and the J gene end by 4 bases; junction bases not matched to a gene: 5. CDR3 sequence (DNA): TGTGCCAGCAGTTCAGGGACAGGCCCCTATGGCTACACCTTC. Encoded protein: CASSSGTGPYGYTF.

This clonotype was observed at least ten times. The chain combines TRBV30 with TRBJ2-6; D might be TRBD1 (7 bases). This CDR3 is 14 amino acids long. Per the germline V gene, CDR1 is GTSNPN and CDR2 is SVGIG (reference sequence). The V end lost 5 bases, the J end lost 4 bases, and 12 bases lay between the germline ends. The CDR3 here is CAWAEGAGANVLTF. The CDR3 DNA is TGTGCCTGGGCGGAGGGGGCCGGGGCCAACGTCCTGACTTTC.

This clonotype was picked up many times. The gene calls are TRBV2 and TRBJ2-2; 7 bases are shared with TRBD1. V was pared by 6 bases and J by 3 bases, with 7 bases of the junction left unmatched. CDR3 size: 15 residues. Germline assignment: CDR1 SNHLY and CDR2 FYNNEI. Written as DNA, the CDR3 is TGTGCCAGCAGCGCGAGAACAGGGGACACCGGGGAGCTGTTTTTT. Amino acids: CASSARTGDTGELFF.

The chain carries TRBV4-1 and TRBJ1-1, with 8 bases aligning to TRBD1. Germline CDR1 MGHRA, CDR2 YSYEKL. This CDR3 has 16 residues. The trim removed 4 bases at V and 1 base at J, leaving 8 bases unmatched. The CDR3 region is CASSRIWTGTNTEAFF. The CDR3 DNA reads as TGCGCCAGCAGCCGCATATGGACAGGGACGAACACTGAAGCTTTCTTT.

There are many counts of this clonotype. The chain recombines TRBV7-2 with TRBJ1-3; tentative D call: TRBD1 (6 bases). The germline V and J ends were trimmed by 5 bases and 2 bases, with 10 bases remaining between them. The CDR3 runs to 14 residues. Germline CDR1 SGHTA, CDR2 FQGNSA. In nucleotides, the CDR3 is TGTGCCAGCAGCCCAAACAGGGCTGGAAACACCATATATTTT. Translating it yields CASSPNRAGNTIYF. The whole variable domain, remainder taken from reference TRBV7-2 and TRBJ1-3, is GAGVSQSPSNKVTEKGKDVELRCDPISGHTALYWYRQSLGQGLEFLIYFQGNSAPDKSGLPSDRFSAERTGGSVSTLTIQRTQQEDSAVYLCASSPNRAGNTIYFGEGSWLTVV.

This clonotype came up many times. This chain uses TRBV20-1 with TRBJ2-1; 9 nucleotides align to TRBD2. Per the germline V gene, CDR1 is DFQATT and CDR2 is SNEGSKA (reference sequence). V shed 6 bases, J shed 5 bases, and the junction held 14 bases outside the gene matches. CDR3 length: 16 amino acids. The CDR3 DNA reads TGCAGTGCGCGTGCAAAAACCGGGACTAGCAACAATGAGCAGTTCTTC. Its protein is CSARAKTGTSNNEQFF.

The genes are TRBV7-9 and TRBJ2-3; D not certain. Trimming took off 6 bases at V and 6 bases at J, with 10 bases between the two ends. The CDR3 is made up of 12 amino acids. Germline V lookup: CDR1 SEHNR, CDR2 FQNEAQ (reference sequence). The CDR3 coding sequence is TGTGCCAGCAGGTTCCCGGTCGATACGCAGTATTTT. This gives the protein CASRFPVDTQYF.

This chain joins TRBV9 and TRBJ1-5; the D gene is possibly TRBD1 (6 bases). The germline gives CDR1 SGDLS, CDR2 YYNGEE. V was shortened by 3 bases and J by 0 bases, with 10 bases between the two germline ends. The CDR3 is made up of 15 amino acids. The CDR3 nucleotides read TGTGCCAGCAGCGAGGGGGGCTCTAGCAATCAGCCCCAGCATTTT. Its translation is CASSEGGSSNQPQHF.

This chain uses TRBV2 with TRBJ2-2; D gene uncertain. The CDR3 is 15 amino acids. V was clipped by 0 bases and J by 6 bases, with 11 bases between them. Per germline, CDR1 SNHLY and CDR2 FYNNEI. As DNA, the CDR3 is TGTGCCAGCAGTGAAGCCCCCTTCGGAGCCGGGGAGCTGTTTTTT. It encodes CASSEAPFGAGELFF.

The sample holds a few counts of this clonotype. The gene calls are TRBV2 and TRBJ2-1; unclear D gene. From germline, CDR1 is SNHLY and CDR2 FYNNEI. Deletions cut 3 bases from V and 0 bases from J, with 6 bases between. This CDR3 is built from 14 residues. The CDR3 DNA reads as TGTGCCAGCAGTGACTTGGGCTCCTACAATGAGCAGTTCTTC. Protein: CASSDLGSYNEQFF.

This rearrangement joins TRBV6-2 or TRBV6-3 to TRBJ1-5; D gene uncertain. The CDR3 has 12 residues. Per germline, CDR1 MNHEY and CDR2 SVGEGT. The V and J ends lost 0 bases and 6 bases respectively, with 3 bases between them. Here the CDR3 DNA reads TGTGCCAGCAGTTACTCGGGTCAGCCCCAGCATTTT. Its translation is CASSYSGQPQHF.

The chain combines TRBV18 with TRBJ2-5; maybe TRBD2 (5 bases). Germline V gives CDR1 KGHSH, CDR2 LQKENI. The CDR3 consists of 13 residues. V was cut by 10 bases and J by 5 bases, with 17 bases left in between. This chain's CDR3 is CATTSVPGETQYF. CDR3 in DNA: TGTGCCACCACTTCGGTTCCGGGGGAGACCCAGTACTTC.

Of note for this clonotype: Germline is not matched at one junction end, which may reflect a read error. This rearrangement joins TRBV7-9 to TRBJ2-3; D ambiguous. The CDR3 consists of 12 residues. Germline CDR1 reads SEHNR; CDR2 reads FQNEAQ (reference sequence). CDR3 nucleotides: TGTGCCAGCAGGCGTGTTGCAGATACGCCGTATTTT. Protein sequence: CASRRVADTPYF.